This is a list of T cell receptor beta chains from one sample in a study of T cells in pancreatic ductal adenocarcinoma. Data came from immunoSEQ multiplex PCR; TCRdb stores just in-frame clones and leaves some out. The sample includes some 5,000 clones, roughly 88% seen only once; the top ten take around 5.5%. The specimen was pancreatic tumor tissue. These receptors all come from a human donor with pancreatic ductal adenocarcinoma. The CDR3 runs from the conserved cysteine through the conserved F or W.

CDR3,V
CASSLGGDRQGEQYF,TRBV5-1
CASSPWGGNYEQYF,TRBV11-2
CASSYAGTLRETQYF,TRBV6-5
CASSLMLAGGAPTGELFF,TRBV7-2
CASSIVSGGGNIQYF,TRBV19
CASSWALANNEQFF,TRBV5-1
CASRPPGGQDNVLTF,TRBV21-1
CTSSQKMRGGSNETQYF,TRBV1
CASSLGGGRVEGYEQYF,TRBV7-2
CASSANSNQPQHF,TRBV10-1
CASSWPGELFF,TRBV7-9
CASSVDPDSQIYNEQFF,TRBV9
CASSQERGSHHPWHF,TRBV7-2
CASSLGPGARGYTF,TRBV5-1
CASSFGQGGYGYTF,TRBV7-9
CASSLGQYTNTIYF,TRBV7-7
CASSSGTSGNEQFF,TRBV7-9
CASSLTQLAGADTQYF,TRBV5-5
CASSFLSGLAVETQYF,TRBV7-9
CASSETGLERYEQYF,TRBV28
CASGHHLVSGANVLTF,TRBV9
CASSGTLAANTGELFF,TRBV9
CASSPTDREQFF,TRBV6-6
CASSQRDRGPSSTDTQYF,TRBV4-2
CASRTGPTGGNEQFF,TRBV12-2
CASSRSHSGANVLTF,TRBV6-1
CASSLGGREAFF,TRBV27
CASISLGEQYF,TRBV11-2
CASSLTGTGFNEQFF,TRBV5-8
CASSPRGTGNNQPQHF,TRBV18
CASSPQGSRGGVGDEQFF,TRBV18
CASSLRLAGGPTDTQYF,TRBV5-6
CASSALGTDTQYF,TRBV18
CASSIGDSGTDTQYF,TRBV19
CASSATVDAGNTIYF,TRBV5-6
CSALANNEQFF,TRBV29-1
CASSQLRDTNYEQYF,TRBV5-4
CASSFGRNQPQHF,TRBV5-8
CSAQTGVSGNTIYF,TRBV29-1
CSVVGRGGHNEQFF,TRBV29-1
CASSIGGDNQYF,TRBV19
CAWSVAKTQYF,TRBV30
CATRTLNYGYTF,TRBV19
CATSATNYGYTF,TRBV15
CASSQVGTVGNIQYF,TRBV4-1
CASSLGPQGILHF,TRBV5-8
CASSESVLTYEQYF,TRBV6-1
CASSQDHGLAGGGQETQYF,TRBV4-2
CASTSGRAYEQYF,TRBV27
CASHGSGSTLTGELFF,TRBV28
CASSFYEDGTQYF,TRBV7-7
CASSLGVGNTEAFF,TRBV7-9
CASRLGPLNTEAFF,TRBV19
CASSLGSAGNTEAFF,TRBV5-1
CATAGRAYNSPLHF,TRBV19
CAWSVQGDQPQHF,TRBV30
CATSSRSEVQFF,TRBV15
CASLDPGGGGTEAFF,TRBV4-2
CASSYRTSGRADEQFF,TRBV5-4